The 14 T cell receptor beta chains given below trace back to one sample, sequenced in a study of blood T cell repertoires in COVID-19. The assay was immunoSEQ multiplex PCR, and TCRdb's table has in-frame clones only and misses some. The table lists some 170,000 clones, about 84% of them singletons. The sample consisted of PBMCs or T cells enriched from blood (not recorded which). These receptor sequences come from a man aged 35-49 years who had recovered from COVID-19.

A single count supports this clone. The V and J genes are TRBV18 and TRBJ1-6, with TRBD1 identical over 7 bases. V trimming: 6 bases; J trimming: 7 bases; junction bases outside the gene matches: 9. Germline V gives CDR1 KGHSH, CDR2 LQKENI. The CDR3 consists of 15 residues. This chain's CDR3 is CASSGSGQSNSPLHF. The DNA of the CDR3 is TGTGCCAGCTCTGGATCGGGACAGTCGAATTCACCCCTCCACTTT.

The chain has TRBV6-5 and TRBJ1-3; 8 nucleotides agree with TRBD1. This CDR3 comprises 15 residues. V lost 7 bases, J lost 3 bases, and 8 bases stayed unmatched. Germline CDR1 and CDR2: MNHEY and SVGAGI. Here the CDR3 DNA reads TGTGCCAGCACTCGTGGACAGGGCGGTGGAAACACCATATATTTT. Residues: CASTRGQGGGNTIYF.

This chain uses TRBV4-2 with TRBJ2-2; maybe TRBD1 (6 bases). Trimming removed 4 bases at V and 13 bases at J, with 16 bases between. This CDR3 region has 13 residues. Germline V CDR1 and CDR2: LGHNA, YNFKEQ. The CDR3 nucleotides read TGTGCCAGCAGCCGAGGGGGAGACATAGGGCTGTTTTTT. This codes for CASSRGGDIGLFF.

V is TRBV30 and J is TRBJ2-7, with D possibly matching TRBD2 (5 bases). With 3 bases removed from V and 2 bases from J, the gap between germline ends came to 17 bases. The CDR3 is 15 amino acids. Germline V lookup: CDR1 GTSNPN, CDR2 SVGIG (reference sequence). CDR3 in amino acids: CAWSSPGLTTYEQYF. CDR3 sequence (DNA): TGTGCCTGGAGCTCTCCAGGACTCACTACCTACGAGCAGTACTTC.

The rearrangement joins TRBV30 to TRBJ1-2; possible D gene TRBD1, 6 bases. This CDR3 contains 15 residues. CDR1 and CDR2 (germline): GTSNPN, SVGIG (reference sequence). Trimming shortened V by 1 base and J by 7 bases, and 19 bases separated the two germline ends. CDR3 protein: CAWSALGDTGLGYTF. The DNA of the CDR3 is TGTGCCTGGAGTGCCCTGGGGGACACTGGACTTGGCTACACCTTC.

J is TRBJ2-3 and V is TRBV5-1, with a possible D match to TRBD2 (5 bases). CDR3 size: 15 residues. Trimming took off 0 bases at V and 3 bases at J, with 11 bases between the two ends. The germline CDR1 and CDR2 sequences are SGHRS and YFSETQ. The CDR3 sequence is CASSLGSAGTDTQYF. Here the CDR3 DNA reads TGCGCCAGCAGCTTGGGGTCTGCGGGTACAGATACGCAGTATTTT.

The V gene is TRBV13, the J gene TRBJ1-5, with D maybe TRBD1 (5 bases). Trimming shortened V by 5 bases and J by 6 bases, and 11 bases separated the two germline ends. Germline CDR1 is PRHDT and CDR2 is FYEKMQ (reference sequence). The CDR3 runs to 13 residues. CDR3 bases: TGTGCCAGCAGCCCCGGCCAGGGTCAGCCCCAGCATTTT. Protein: CASSPGQGQPQHF.

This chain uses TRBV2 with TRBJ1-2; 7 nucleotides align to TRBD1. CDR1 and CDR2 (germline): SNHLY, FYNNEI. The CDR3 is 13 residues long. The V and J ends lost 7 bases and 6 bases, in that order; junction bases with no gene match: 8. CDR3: CASKYRQGNGYTF. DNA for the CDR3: TGTGCCAGCAAATACCGACAGGGCAATGGCTACACCTTC.

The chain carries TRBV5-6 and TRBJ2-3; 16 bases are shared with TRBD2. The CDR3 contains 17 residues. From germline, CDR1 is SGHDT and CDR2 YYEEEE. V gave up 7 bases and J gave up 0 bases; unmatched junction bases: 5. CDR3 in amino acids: CASAGTSGGASTDTQYF. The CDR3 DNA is TGTGCCAGCGCGGGGACTAGCGGGGGGGCGAGCACAGATACGCAGTATTTT.

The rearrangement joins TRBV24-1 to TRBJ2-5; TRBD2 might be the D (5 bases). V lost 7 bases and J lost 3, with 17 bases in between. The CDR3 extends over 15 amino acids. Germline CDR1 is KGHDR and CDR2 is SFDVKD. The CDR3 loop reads CATSRLQLDKETQYF. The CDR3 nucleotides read TGTGCCACCAGCCGCCTACAACTAGATAAAGAGACCCAGTACTTC.

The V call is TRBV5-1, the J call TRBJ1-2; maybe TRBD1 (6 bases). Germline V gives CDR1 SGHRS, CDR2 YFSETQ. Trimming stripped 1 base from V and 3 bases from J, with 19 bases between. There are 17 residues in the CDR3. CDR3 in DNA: TGCGCCAGCAGCTTGTTAGGTCGGCCAGGGGATGACTATGGCTACACCTTC. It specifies CASSLLGRPGDDYGYTF.

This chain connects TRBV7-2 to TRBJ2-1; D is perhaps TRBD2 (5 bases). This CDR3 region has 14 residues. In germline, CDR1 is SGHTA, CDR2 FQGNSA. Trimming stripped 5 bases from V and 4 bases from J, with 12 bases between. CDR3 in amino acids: CASSPGLLYNEQFF. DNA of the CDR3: TGTGCCAGCAGCCCTGGACTGTTATACAATGAGCAGTTCTTC.

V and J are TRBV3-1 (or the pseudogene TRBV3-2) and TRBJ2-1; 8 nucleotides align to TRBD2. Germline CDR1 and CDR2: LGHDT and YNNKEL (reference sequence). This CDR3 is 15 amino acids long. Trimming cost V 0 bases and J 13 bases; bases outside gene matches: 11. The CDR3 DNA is TGTGCCAGCAGCCAAGACTGGCGGGTGGCGGGGGGACAGTTCTTC. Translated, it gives CASSQDWRVAGGQFF.

In DNA form, the CDR3 reads TGTGCCAGCAGCGAGAGACAGGGTCCGGGCTATGGCTACACCTTC. Translating it yields CASSERQGPGYGYTF. This sequence joins TRBV7-9 and TRBJ1-2; 7 positions agree with TRBD1. CDR3 length equals 15 residues. Germline CDR1 reads SEHNR; CDR2 reads FQNEAQ (reference sequence). With V trimmed by 5 bases and J by 4 bases, 10 bases remained unmatched.